This T cell receptor (beta chain) was recovered during a study of blood T cell repertoires in COVID-19. In the study overall: T cells, B-cell-depleted T cells, or PBMCs supplied cDNA or gDNA.

The table came from immunoSEQ multiplex PCR; TCRdb's copy has only in-frame clones and leaves some out. The sample has about 280,000 clones, approximately 83% seen once; the top ten hold 2% to 2.5%. The V gene's germline CDR1 is LGHDT and CDR2 YNNKEL (reference sequence). Deletions cut 4 bases from V and 2 bases from J, with 12 bases between. The length of the CDR3 is 14 residues. The chain employs TRBV3-1 (or the pseudogene TRBV3-2) and TRBJ2-7, with D possibly matching TRBD2 (5 bases). Sequenced: peripheral blood. The receptor's source is a woman under 40 who had recovered from COVID-19. The CDR3 DNA is TGTGCCAGCAGCCCTGGACTGGTGACCTACGAGCAGTACTTC. The encoded protein is CASSPGLVTYEQYF.